Below, 8 T cell receptor beta chains from the same sample are listed, as sequenced in a study of tissue T cells after allogeneic stem cell transplantation. Libraries were prepared by immunoSEQ multiplex PCR; TCRdb keeps only in-frame clonotypes and omits some of them. Of roughly 42,000 clones detected, about nine tenths appear once; the ten largest clones hold around 3.8%. This material consisted of blood, taken before transplantation. These receptor sequences come from a woman aged 35-75 years who later had graft-versus-host disease after an allogeneic stem cell transplant.

The DNA for the CDR3 is TGTGCCAGCAGCCTCGGACAGGGAAACTATGGCTACACCTTC. Translation gives CASSLGQGNYGYTF. The chain carries TRBV3-1 (or the pseudogene TRBV3-2) and TRBJ1-2; 8 bases are shared with TRBD1. This CDR3 contains 14 residues. V gave up 4 bases and J gave up 2 bases; unmatched junction bases: 3. In germline, CDR1 is LGHDT, CDR2 YNNKEL (reference sequence).

This chain joins TRBV19 and TRBJ1-5; D call uncertain. The CDR3 contains 18 residues. Trimming took off 5 bases at V and 1 base at J, with 21 bases between the two ends. Germline lookup yields CDR1 LNHDA and CDR2 SQIVND (reference sequence). CDR3 in amino acids: CASSLQVFGRTSNQPQHF. DNA for the CDR3: TGTGCCAGTAGTCTCCAAGTTTTCGGACGGACGAGCAATCAGCCCCAGCATTTT.

This chain uses TRBV3-1 (or the pseudogene TRBV3-2) with TRBJ2-1; D is undetermined. Germline CDR1 and CDR2: LGHDT and YNNKEL (reference sequence). V was shortened by 3 bases and J by 4 bases, with 7 bases between the two germline ends. This CDR3 comprises 13 residues. The CDR3 sequence is CASSHNLYNEQFF. DNA for the CDR3: TGTGCCAGCAGCCATAACTTGTACAATGAGCAGTTCTTC.

V is TRBV9 and J is TRBJ1-5; possibly TRBD1 for D (6 bases). The CDR3 covers 15 residues. Germline V gives CDR1 SGDLS, CDR2 YYNGEE. V was clipped by 1 base and J by 3 bases, with 11 bases between them. CDR3 nucleotide sequence: TGTGCCAGCAGCGTAACAGGGCTTAACAATCAGCCCCAGCATTTT. Amino acid sequence: CASSVTGLNNQPQHF.

The chain carries TRBV5-6 and TRBJ1-2; D unclear. The CDR3 runs to 12 residues. The germline V and J ends were trimmed by 4 bases and 4 bases, with 8 bases remaining between them. Germline CDR1 SGHDT, CDR2 YYEEEE. CDR3 amino acids: CASSPTSYGYTF. The CDR3 nucleotides are TGTGCCAGCAGCCCGACCAGCTATGGCTACACCTTC.

This clone showed up just a few times. The chain employs TRBV10-1 and TRBJ1-1; D remains ambiguous. The CDR3 is 13 amino acids. Between the trimmed V and J ends, which lost 4 bases and 0 bases, there was a span of 6 bases. Germline V lookup: CDR1 WNHNN, CDR2 SYGVQD (reference sequence). The CDR3 nucleotides read TGCGCCAGCAGTGTAGAGGTGAACACTGAAGCTTTCTTT. Its translation is CASSVEVNTEAFF.

A remark on this clone: Relative to the germline gene, one junction end is altered; a read error may explain this. The chain joins TRBV11-3 to TRBJ1-2; weak D call: TRBD1 (6 bases). This CDR3 region has 13 residues. Germline loops: CDR1 SGHNT, CDR2 YENEEA. The CDR3 spells CASSPPEDRARVF. DNA for the CDR3: TGTGCCAGCAGCCCCCCGGAGGACAGAGCCCGGGTCTTC.

The sample holds one count of this clone. V and J are TRBV7-2 and TRBJ2-7; maybe TRBD2 (5 bases). V lost 4 bases and J lost 0, with 7 bases in between. CDR3 size: 13 residues. The germline V gene has CDR1 SGHTA and CDR2 FQGNSA. The CDR3 sequence: CASSSTSSYEQYF. The CDR3 coding sequence is TGTGCCAGCAGCTCCACTAGCTCCTACGAGCAGTACTTC.